This T cell receptor beta chain was obtained from a study of blood T cell repertoires in COVID-19. TCRdb keeps only in-frame clones here, not all; method: immunoSEQ multiplex PCR. Here the sample spans roughly 73,000 clones, roughly 90% being singletons. The V and J ends lost 0 bases and 0 bases, in that order; junction bases with no gene match: 14. The CDR3 length is 20 residues. From germline, CDR1 is MGHRA and CDR2 YSYEKL. The origin of this receptor is a man in his forties or fifties with acute or convalescent COVID-19. Sequenced sample: peripheral blood. V and J are TRBV4-1 and TRBJ2-1; 7 positions agree with TRBD2. CDR3 residues: CASSQEERRWGGSSYNEQFF. CDR3 DNA: TGCGCCAGCAGCCAAGAAGAACGTCGGTGGGGGGGGAGCTCCTACAATGAGCAGTTCTTC.